These T cell receptor beta chains were read from a single sample in a study of beta chain features in type 1 diabetes. Repertoires were generated with immunoSEQ multiplex PCR, while TCRdb's copy carries only in-frame clones and drops some. This table has hundreds of thousands of clones, roughly an eighth appearing once. The sequenced material came from naive CD4+ T cells from blood. These receptor sequences come from a man aged 25-45 years with type 1 diabetes. Each CDR3 is given with its conserved first and last residue. The order of the fields is CDR3 DNA, CDR3 protein, D gene, clone size, V gene, J gene. A D gene is named only where the DNA matches it firmly. Expanded clones are given a class, and other clones once, few, many or no size at all.

CDR3 DNA: TGTGCCACCAGCTCACCTCTAGGTGTTGGGGCCTTCCAAGGAAAACTGTTTTTT
CDR3 protein: CATSSPLGVGAFQGKLFF
D gene: .
clone size: .
V gene: TRBV15
J gene: TRBJ1-4

CDR3 DNA: TGTGCCAGCAGGGGTCATGGGGGGTATCAGCCCCAGCATTTT
CDR3 protein: CASRGHGGYQPQHF
D gene: .
clone size: .
V gene: TRBV28
J gene: TRBJ1-5

CDR3 DNA: TGCAGCGGGTTACTGACAGTGAACACTGAAGCTTTCTTT
CDR3 protein: CSGLLTVNTEAFF
D gene: .
clone size: few
V gene: TRBV29-1
J gene: TRBJ1-1

CDR3 DNA: TGTGCCAGCTCACCGGGGGGGGCCTATGGCTACACCTTC
CDR3 protein: CASSPGGAYGYTF
D gene: .
clone size: .
V gene: TRBV18
J gene: TRBJ1-2

CDR3 DNA: TGTGCCAGCTCACCTGTGACAAAAAACATTCAGTACTTC
CDR3 protein: CASSPVTKNIQYF
D gene: .
clone size: .
V gene: TRBV18
J gene: TRBJ2-4

CDR3 DNA: TGTGCCAGCAGCTTAGAAGCGGGAGGGTACAATGAGCAGTTCTTC
CDR3 protein: CASSLEAGGYNEQFF
D gene: TRBD2
clone size: few
V gene: TRBV11-2
J gene: TRBJ2-1

CDR3 DNA: TGTGCCAGCAACCTGGGGCTAGCGGGAAGTGAGCAGTTCTTC
CDR3 protein: CASNLGLAGSEQFF
D gene: TRBD2
clone size: few
V gene: TRBV5-6
J gene: TRBJ2-1

CDR3 DNA: TGTGCCTGGACCCCCGGAGGCAGCGGGAGTAGGAATACGCAGTATTTT
CDR3 protein: CAWTPGGSGSRNTQYF
D gene: TRBD2
clone size: .
V gene: TRBV30
J gene: TRBJ2-3

CDR3 DNA: TGTGCCAGCAGTGCAAGACGGGACACGAACACTGAAGCTTTCTTT
CDR3 protein: CASSARRDTNTEAFF
D gene: .
clone size: .
V gene: TRBV27
J gene: TRBJ1-1

CDR3 DNA: TGTGCCAGCAGCCAAGAGACTAGCGGCTACGAGCAGTACTTC
CDR3 protein: CASSQETSGYEQYF
D gene: TRBD2
clone size: few
V gene: TRBV4-2
J gene: TRBJ2-7

CDR3 DNA: TGTGCCAGCAGCACCTTACTAGCGGTGGGGACAGATACGCAGTATTTT
CDR3 protein: CASSTLLAVGTDTQYF
D gene: TRBD2
clone size: few
V gene: TRBV11-2
J gene: TRBJ2-3

CDR3 DNA: TGCAGCGGGAGTACTAGCTGGATCAATGAGCAGTTCTTC
CDR3 protein: CSGSTSWINEQFF
D gene: .
clone size: few
V gene: TRBV29-1
J gene: TRBJ2-1

CDR3 DNA: TGTGCAAGTCGCTTAGGCAGGGTTCACGAGCAGTACTTC
CDR3 protein: CASRLGRVHEQYF
D gene: .
clone size: .
V gene: TRBV12-2
J gene: TRBJ2-7

CDR3 DNA: TGCGCCAGCAGCCAAGATGGGGGGGCAGGCCGCCGAGGGGAGACCCAGTACTTC
CDR3 protein: CASSQDGGAGRRGETQYF
D gene: .
clone size: .
V gene: TRBV4-1
J gene: TRBJ2-5

CDR3 DNA: TGCGCCAGCAGCTTGGTCTTGGCGGGGAGCTCCTACAATGAGCAGTTCTTC
CDR3 protein: CASSLVLAGSSYNEQFF
D gene: .
clone size: few
V gene: TRBV5-1
J gene: TRBJ2-1

CDR3 DNA: TGTGCCAGCAGCTTTGTGACTAGCGGGAGTGAGTTGTCGGATACGCAGTATTTT
CDR3 protein: CASSFVTSGSELSDTQYF
D gene: TRBD2
clone size: .
V gene: TRBV7-2
J gene: TRBJ2-3

CDR3 DNA: TGTGCCTGGAGCGCCGGACAGGGCTACGAGCAGTACTTC
CDR3 protein: CAWSAGQGYEQYF
D gene: TRBD1
clone size: .
V gene: TRBV30
J gene: TRBJ2-7

CDR3 DNA: TGTGCCAGCAGCCAAGATTCCCGGACTAGCGGGAGACGCAATGAGCAGTTCTTC
CDR3 protein: CASSQDSRTSGRRNEQFF
D gene: TRBD2
clone size: few
V gene: TRBV4-2
J gene: TRBJ2-1

CDR3 DNA: TGCAGCGTTGGTCTGAGTTACAATGAGCAGTTCTTC
CDR3 protein: CSVGLSYNEQFF
D gene: .
clone size: .
V gene: TRBV29-1
J gene: TRBJ2-1

CDR3 DNA: TGTGCCTGGAGTCCAGGGGGCACGTACGAGCAGTACTTC
CDR3 protein: CAWSPGGTYEQYF
D gene: TRBD1
clone size: .
V gene: TRBV30
J gene: TRBJ2-7

CDR3 DNA: TGCAGCGTTGAAGATGGGGGAGGGGTTGGCTACACCTTC
CDR3 protein: CSVEDGGGVGYTF
D gene: .
clone size: few
V gene: TRBV29-1
J gene: TRBJ1-2

CDR3 DNA: TGTGCCAGCAGCCCTAGACAGTCTAACTATGGCTACACCTTC
CDR3 protein: CASSPRQSNYGYTF
D gene: .
clone size: few
V gene: TRBV7-9
J gene: TRBJ1-2

CDR3 DNA: TGCGCCAGCAGCTCTTCAACAGGGGGCTACGAGCAGTACTTC
CDR3 protein: CASSSSTGGYEQYF
D gene: TRBD1
clone size: few
V gene: TRBV5-1
J gene: TRBJ2-7

CDR3 DNA: TGTGCCAGCAGCGACCCGGACAGACAGGAGCAGTACTTC
CDR3 protein: CASSDPDRQEQYF
D gene: .
clone size: .
V gene: TRBV6-6
J gene: TRBJ2-7

CDR3 DNA: TGTGCCAGCAGCTCGGGACTAGCAGAGACCCAGTACTTC
CDR3 protein: CASSSGLAETQYF
D gene: TRBD2
clone size: .
V gene: TRBV5-4
J gene: TRBJ2-5

CDR3 DNA: TGTGCCAGCAGCCCCGGTCTAGCGGGAGTTCAAAATGAGCAGTTCTTC
CDR3 protein: CASSPGLAGVQNEQFF
D gene: TRBD2
clone size: few
V gene: TRBV2
J gene: TRBJ2-1

CDR3 DNA: TGTGCCAGCAGCTTCAGACCGGGACTAGCGGGAGGCCAAAACAATGAGCAGTTCTTC
CDR3 protein: CASSFRPGLAGGQNNEQFF
D gene: TRBD2
clone size: few
V gene: TRBV7-9
J gene: TRBJ2-1

CDR3 DNA: TGTGCCAGCAGCTTAAGTTCATGGGCGGGACAGGAATTATACGAGCAGTACTTC
CDR3 protein: CASSLSSWAGQELYEQYF
D gene: TRBD1
clone size: few
V gene: TRBV7-9
J gene: TRBJ2-7

CDR3 DNA: TGCAGCGTTGGAAAAGGGGCATATGAAAAACTGTTTTTT
CDR3 protein: CSVGKGAYEKLFF
D gene: .
clone size: few
V gene: TRBV29-1
J gene: TRBJ1-4

CDR3 DNA: TGTGCCAGCTCAGTGACAGGAAGATCTGGAAACACCATATATTTT
CDR3 protein: CASSVTGRSGNTIYF
D gene: .
clone size: .
V gene: TRBV18
J gene: TRBJ1-3